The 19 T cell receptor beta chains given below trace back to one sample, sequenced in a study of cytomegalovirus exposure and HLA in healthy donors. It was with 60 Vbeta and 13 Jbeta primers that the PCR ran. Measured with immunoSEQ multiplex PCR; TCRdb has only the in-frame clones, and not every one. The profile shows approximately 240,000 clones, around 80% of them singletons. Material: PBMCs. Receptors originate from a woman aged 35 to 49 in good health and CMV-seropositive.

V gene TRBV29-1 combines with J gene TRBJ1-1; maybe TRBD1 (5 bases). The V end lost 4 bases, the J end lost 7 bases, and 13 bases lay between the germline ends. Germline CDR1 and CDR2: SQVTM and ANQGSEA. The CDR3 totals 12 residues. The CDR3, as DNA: TGCAGCGTTGCAGGGTACACTGATGAAGCTTTCTTT. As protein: CSVAGYTDEAFF.

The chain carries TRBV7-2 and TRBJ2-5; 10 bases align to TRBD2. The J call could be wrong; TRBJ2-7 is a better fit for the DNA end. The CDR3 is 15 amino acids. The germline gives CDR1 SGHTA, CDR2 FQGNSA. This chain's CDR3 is CASSPTSGYSYEQYF. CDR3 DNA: TGTGCCAGCAGCCCGACTAGCGGGTACTCCTACGAGCAGTACTTC.

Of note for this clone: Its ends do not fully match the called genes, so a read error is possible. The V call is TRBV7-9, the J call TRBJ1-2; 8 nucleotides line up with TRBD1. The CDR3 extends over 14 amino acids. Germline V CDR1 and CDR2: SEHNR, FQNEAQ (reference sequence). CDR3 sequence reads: CSSSPPSGGNGYTF. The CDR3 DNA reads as TGTTCCAGCAGCCCACCGTCAGGGGGCAATGGCTACACCTTC.

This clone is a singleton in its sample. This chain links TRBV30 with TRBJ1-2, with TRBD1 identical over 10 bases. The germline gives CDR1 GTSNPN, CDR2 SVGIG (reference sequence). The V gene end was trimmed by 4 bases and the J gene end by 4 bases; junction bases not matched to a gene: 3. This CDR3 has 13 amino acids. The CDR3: CAWTRDRGYGYTF. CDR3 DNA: TGTGCCTGGACTAGGGACAGGGGCTATGGCTACACCTTC.

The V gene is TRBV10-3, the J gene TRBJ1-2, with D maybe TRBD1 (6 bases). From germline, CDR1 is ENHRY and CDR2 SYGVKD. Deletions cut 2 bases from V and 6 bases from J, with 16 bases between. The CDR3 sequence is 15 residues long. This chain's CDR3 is CAISETKTGGNGYTF. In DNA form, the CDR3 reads TGTGCCATCAGTGAGACTAAGACAGGCGGAAATGGCTACACCTTC.

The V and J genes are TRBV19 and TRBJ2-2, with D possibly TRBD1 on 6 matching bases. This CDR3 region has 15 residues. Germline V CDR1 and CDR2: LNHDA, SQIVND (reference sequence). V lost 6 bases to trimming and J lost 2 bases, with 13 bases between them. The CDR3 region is CASSTGTTNTGELFF. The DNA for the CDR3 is TGTGCCAGTAGCACCGGGACAACTAACACCGGGGAGCTGTTTTTT. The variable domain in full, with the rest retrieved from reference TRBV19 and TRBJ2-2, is DGGITQSPKYLFRKEGQNVTLSCEQNLNHDAMYWYRQDPGQGLRLIYYSQIVNDFQKGDIAEGYSVSREKKESFPLTVTSAQKNPTAFYLCASSTGTTNTGELFFGEGSRLTVL.

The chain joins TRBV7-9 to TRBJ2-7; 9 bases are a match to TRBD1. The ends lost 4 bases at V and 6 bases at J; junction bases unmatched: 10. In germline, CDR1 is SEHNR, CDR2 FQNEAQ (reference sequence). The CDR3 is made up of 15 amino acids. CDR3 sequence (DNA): TGTGCCAGCAGCTCGCCTGGGACAGGGTTAACCGAGCAGTACTTC. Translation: CASSSPGTGLTEQYF.

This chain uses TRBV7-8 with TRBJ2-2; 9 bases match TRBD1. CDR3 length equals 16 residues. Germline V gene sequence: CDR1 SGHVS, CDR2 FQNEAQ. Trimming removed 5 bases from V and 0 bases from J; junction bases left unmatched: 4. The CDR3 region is CASSRRQGANTGELFF. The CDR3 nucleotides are TGTGCCAGCAGCCGCAGACAGGGGGCGAACACCGGGGAGCTGTTTTTT.

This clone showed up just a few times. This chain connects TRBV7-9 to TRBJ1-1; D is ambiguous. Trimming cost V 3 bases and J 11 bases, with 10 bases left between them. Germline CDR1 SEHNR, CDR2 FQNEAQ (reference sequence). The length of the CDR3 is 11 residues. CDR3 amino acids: CASSLVGSAFF. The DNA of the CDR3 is TGTGCCAGCAGCTTGGTCGGTAGTGCTTTCTTT.

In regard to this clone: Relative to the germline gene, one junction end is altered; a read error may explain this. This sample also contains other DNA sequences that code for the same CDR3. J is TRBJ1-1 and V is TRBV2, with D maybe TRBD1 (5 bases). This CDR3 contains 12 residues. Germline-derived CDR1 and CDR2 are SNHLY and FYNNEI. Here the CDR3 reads CASTGRATEAFF. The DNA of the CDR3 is TGTGCCAGCACGGGCAGGGCCACTGAAGCCTTCTTT.

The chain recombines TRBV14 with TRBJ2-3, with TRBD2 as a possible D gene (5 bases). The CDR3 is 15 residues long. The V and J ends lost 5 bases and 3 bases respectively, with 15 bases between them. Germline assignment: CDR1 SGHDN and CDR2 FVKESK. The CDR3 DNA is TGTGCCAGCAGCGATATAGACACTAGAACAGATACGCAGTATTTT. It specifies CASSDIDTRTDTQYF.

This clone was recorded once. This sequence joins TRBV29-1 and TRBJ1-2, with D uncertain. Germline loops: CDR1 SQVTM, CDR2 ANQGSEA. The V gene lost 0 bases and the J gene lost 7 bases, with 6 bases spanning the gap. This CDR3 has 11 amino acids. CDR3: CSVEEAGGYTF. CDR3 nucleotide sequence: TGCAGCGTTGAAGAAGCTGGTGGCTACACCTTC.

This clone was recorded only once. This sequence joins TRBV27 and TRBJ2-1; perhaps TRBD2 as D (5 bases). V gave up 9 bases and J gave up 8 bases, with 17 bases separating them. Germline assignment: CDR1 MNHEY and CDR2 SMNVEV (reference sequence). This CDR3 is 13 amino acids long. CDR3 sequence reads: CASGRREGHEQFF. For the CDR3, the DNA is TGTGCCAGTGGGAGAAGAGAAGGGCATGAGCAGTTCTTC.

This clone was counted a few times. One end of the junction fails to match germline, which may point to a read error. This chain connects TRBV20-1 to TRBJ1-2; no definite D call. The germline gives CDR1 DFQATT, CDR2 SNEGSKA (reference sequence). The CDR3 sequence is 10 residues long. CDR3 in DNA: TGCAGTGCTAGAGGTCAGTATCATCACTTC. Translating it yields CSARGQYHHF.

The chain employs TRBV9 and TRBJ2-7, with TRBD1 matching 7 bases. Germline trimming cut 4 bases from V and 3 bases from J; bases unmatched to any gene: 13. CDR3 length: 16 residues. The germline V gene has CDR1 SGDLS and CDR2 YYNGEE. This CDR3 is CASSPLCDRAYYEQYF. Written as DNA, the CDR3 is TGTGCCAGCAGCCCGCTGTGCGACAGGGCGTACTACGAGCAGTACTTC. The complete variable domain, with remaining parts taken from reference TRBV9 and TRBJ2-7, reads DSGVTQTPKHLITATGQRVTLRCSPRSGDLSVYWYQQSLDQGLQFLIQYYNGEERAKGNILERFSAQQFPDLHSELNLSSLELGDSALYFCASSPLCDRAYYEQYFGPGTRLTVT.

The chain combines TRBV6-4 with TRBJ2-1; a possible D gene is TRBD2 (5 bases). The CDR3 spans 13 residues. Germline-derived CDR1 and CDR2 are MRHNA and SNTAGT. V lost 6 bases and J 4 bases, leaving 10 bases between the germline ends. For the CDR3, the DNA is TGTGCCAGCAGCCCCGGAGGTTACAATGAGCAGTTCTTC. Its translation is CASSPGGYNEQFF.

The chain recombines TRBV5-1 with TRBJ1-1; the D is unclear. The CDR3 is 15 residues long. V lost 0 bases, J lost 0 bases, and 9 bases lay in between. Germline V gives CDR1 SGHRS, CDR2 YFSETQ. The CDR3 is CASSLGPGLNTEAFF. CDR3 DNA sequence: TGCGCCAGCAGCTTGGGCCCGGGATTGAACACTGAAGCTTTCTTT.

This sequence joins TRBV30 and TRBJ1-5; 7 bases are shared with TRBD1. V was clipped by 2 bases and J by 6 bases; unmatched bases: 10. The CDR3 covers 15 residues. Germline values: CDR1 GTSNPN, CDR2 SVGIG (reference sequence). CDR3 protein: CAWSFNRGASQPQHF. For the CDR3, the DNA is TGTGCCTGGAGTTTTAACAGGGGTGCCAGTCAGCCCCAGCATTTT. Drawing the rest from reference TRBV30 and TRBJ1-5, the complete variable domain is SQTIHQWPATLVQPVGSPLSLECTVEGTSNPNLYWYRQAAGRGLQLLFYSVGIGQISSEVPQNLSASRPQDRQFILSSKKLLLSDSGFYLCAWSFNRGASQPQHFGDGTRLSIL.

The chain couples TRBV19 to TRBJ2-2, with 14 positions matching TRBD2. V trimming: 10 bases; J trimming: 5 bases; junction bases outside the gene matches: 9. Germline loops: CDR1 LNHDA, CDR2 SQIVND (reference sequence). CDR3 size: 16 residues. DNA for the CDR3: TGTGCCACTGCGACTAGCGGGGGGGCCGGGACCGGGGAGCTGTTTTTT. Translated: CATATSGGAGTGELFF.